The 24 T cell receptor beta chains in this list originate from one sample, sequenced in a study of T cells in Graves' hyperthyroidism and ophthalmopathy. TCR beta CDR3 regions were amplified from RNA transcripts. TCR CDR3 underwent first-round RT-PCR with the HTBI primer set. TCRdb reanalysed the multiplex PCR reads using MiXCR and keeps one entry per CDR3 protein. Of hundreds of thousands of distinct CDR3 sequences listed, about 16% are singletons. Sequencing was performed on blood. The receptors were gathered from a woman aged 40 to 50 with Graves' ophthalmopathy.

Ten or more counts support this clonotype. The chain is built from TRBV12-3 or TRBV12-4 and TRBJ2-3, with D possibly matching TRBD1 (6 bases). This CDR3 region has 15 residues. The V gene lost 2 bases and the J gene lost 0 bases, with 9 bases spanning the gap. The CDR3 DNA sequence: TGTGCCAGCAGTTTACGGGACATAAGCACAGATACGCAGTATTTT. Translated: CASSLRDISTDTQYF.

In its sample, this clonotype was seen many times. The J gene is TRBJ2-2, the V gene TRBV3-1, with D unclear. The CDR3 extends over 12 amino acids. The V end lost 0 bases, the J end lost 10 bases, and 6 bases lay between the germline ends. Germline CDR1 LGHDT, CDR2 YNNKEL (reference sequence). CDR3 loop: CASSQDREELFF. The CDR3 DNA reads TGTGCCAGCAGCCAAGATCGAGAGGAGCTGTTTTTT.

This clonotype has just a few counts. A single base separates this from a much larger clone, so it may be a read error. The chain joins TRBV6-1 to TRBJ1-1, with D possibly being TRBD1 (5 bases). Trimming cost V 7 bases and J 1 base, with 13 bases left between them. CDR1 is MNHNS and CDR2 is SASEGT in the germline V gene. This CDR3 comprises 14 residues. CDR3 amino acids: CASTREGRNTEAFF. The CDR3 bases are TGTGCCAGCACTCGGGAGGGGAGGAACACTGAAGCTTTCTTT.

The chain joins TRBV18 to TRBJ2-2, with D perhaps matching TRBD1 (5 bases). Between the trimmed V and J ends, which lost 4 bases and 3 bases, there was a span of 12 bases. The CDR3 covers 15 residues. Germline V gene data show CDR1 as KGHSH and CDR2 as LQKENI. The CDR3, as DNA: TGTGCCAGCTCACTAGACAGCCGCTACACCGGGGAGCTGTTTTTT. It codes for CASSLDSRYTGELFF.

The chain carries TRBV29-1 and TRBJ2-7; TRBD2 aligns across 8 bases. The V segment lost 5 bases and the J segment 2 bases; nucleotides outside the gene matches: 5. Germline V gene lookup returns CDR1 SQVTM and CDR2 ANQGSEA. CDR3 size: 13 residues. The CDR3 sequence is CSVLAGFAYEQYF. DNA of the CDR3: TGCAGCGTTTTAGCGGGATTTGCCTACGAGCAGTACTTC.

The V and J genes are TRBV6-1 and TRBJ2-5, with D tentatively TRBD2 (6 bases). The CDR3 extends over 18 amino acids. Germline V gene data show CDR1 as MNHNS and CDR2 as SASEGT. The V and J ends lost 7 bases and 5 bases respectively, with 29 bases between them. CDR3 in amino acids: CASTEGLLGRTVGETQYF. The CDR3, as DNA: TGTGCCAGCACCGAGGGTCTATTAGGGAGGACCGTGGGGGAGACCCAGTACTTC.

The chain recombines TRBV5-1 with TRBJ2-6; D gene unclear. This CDR3 spans 18 amino acids. Between the trimmed V and J ends, which lost 0 bases and 0 bases, there was a span of 13 bases. Germline values: CDR1 SGHRS, CDR2 YFSETQ. CDR3 in amino acids: CASSLEPAYYSGANVLTF. The CDR3 DNA sequence: TGCGCCAGCAGCTTGGAGCCGGCTTACTACTCTGGGGCCAACGTCCTGACTTTC. The complete variable domain, with remaining parts taken from reference TRBV5-1 and TRBJ2-6, reads KAGVTQTPRYLIKTRGQQVTLSCSPISGHRSVSWYQQTPGQGLQFLFEYFSETQRNKGNFPGRFSGRQFSNSRSEMNVSTLELGDSALYLCASSLEPAYYSGANVLTFGAGSRLTVL.

This clonotype was seen repeatedly, ten times or more. The chain couples TRBV18 to TRBJ2-2, with 7 bases identical to TRBD2. The V gene end was trimmed by 4 bases and the J gene end by 3 bases; junction bases not matched to a gene: 5. CDR1 is KGHSH and CDR2 is LQKENI in the germline V gene. This CDR3 contains 15 residues. CDR3 DNA sequence: TGTGCCAGCTCACGTGGCGGGAGAGACACCGGGGAGCTGTTTTTT. Translated: CASSRGGRDTGELFF.

This clonotype has at least ten counts. The chain employs TRBV2 and TRBJ1-5; perhaps TRBD1 as D (5 bases). CDR1 SNHLY and CDR2 FYNNEI come from the germline V gene. This CDR3 region has 13 residues. V lost 7 bases and J lost 2, with 9 bases in between. The CDR3 coding sequence is TGTGCCAGCAAGGGGCAAGGCAATCAGCCCCAGCATTTT. It codes for CASKGQGNQPQHF. Complete variable domain (other parts from reference TRBV2 and TRBJ1-5): EPEVTQTPSHQVTQMGQEVILRCVPISNHLYFYWYRQILGQKVEFLVSFYNNEISEKSEIFDDQFSVERPDGSNFTLKIRSTKLEDSAMYFCASKGQGNQPQHFGDGTRLSIL.

The V gene is TRBV2, the J gene TRBJ1-2, with TRBD1 identical over 8 bases. CDR1 is SNHLY and CDR2 is FYNNEI in the germline V gene. The V segment lost 2 bases and the J segment 0 bases; nucleotides outside the gene matches: 5. CDR3 length: 16 residues. The CDR3 reads CASSERGQESNYGYTF. In DNA form, the CDR3 reads TGTGCCAGCAGTGAAAGGGGACAGGAGTCTAACTATGGCTACACCTTC.

This clonotype was counted ten times or more. This sequence joins TRBV12-3 or TRBV12-4 and TRBJ2-2; 13 bases align to TRBD2. Trimming took 5 bases from V and 5 from J; bases not matched to a gene: 23. CDR3 length: 22 amino acids. The chain's CDR3 is CASSPFGGLLAGGPSNTGELFF. The CDR3 region has the DNA TGTGCCAGCAGTCCCTTCGGGGGGCTACTAGCGGGAGGGCCAAGCAATACCGGGGAGCTGTTTTTT.

This clonotype was seen at least ten times. The rearrangement links TRBV7-9 to TRBJ2-1, with unresolved D. CDR3 size: 13 residues. Trimming removed 6 bases at V and 9 bases at J, with 15 bases between. Germline V gene sequence: CDR1 SEHNR, CDR2 FQNEAQ (reference sequence). CDR3 sequence (DNA): TGTGCCAGCAGGGAGACTGAATGGGGTGAGCAGTTCTTC. It specifies CASRETEWGEQFF.

The chain carries TRBV19 and TRBJ2-5, with 10 bases identical to TRBD1. J gave up 5 bases and V 7 bases, and 10 bases lay outside the gene matches. The CDR3 is 15 amino acids. Germline V gives CDR1 LNHDA, CDR2 SQIVND (reference sequence). The CDR3 loop is CASKPGQGISETQYF. CDR3 in DNA: TGTGCCAGTAAACCGGGACAGGGGATTTCGGAGACCCAGTACTTC.

In this sample, this clonotype turned up many times. This rearrangement joins TRBV3-1 to TRBJ2-5; D is unclear. The germline V gene has CDR1 LGHDT and CDR2 YNNKEL (reference sequence). The V and J ends lost 2 bases and 4 bases respectively, with 2 bases between them. The CDR3 contains 11 residues. CDR3 amino acids: CASSQLETQYF. In DNA, the CDR3 is TGTGCCAGCAGCCAACTAGAGACCCAGTACTTC.

This clonotype came up many times. The chain carries TRBV6-2 or TRBV6-3 and TRBJ1-1; D not certain. Germline loops: CDR1 MNHEY, CDR2 SVGEGT. This CDR3 has 14 amino acids. V was pared by 5 bases and J by 1 base, with 11 bases between. The CDR3 DNA reads TGTGCCAGCAGTGCAAATCAGGAGAACACTGAAGCTTTCTTT. This encodes CASSANQENTEAFF.

V gene TRBV2 combines with J gene TRBJ2-5, with 10 bases identical to TRBD1. Germline V gene data show CDR1 as SNHLY and CDR2 as FYNNEI. This CDR3 is built from 15 residues. V was clipped by 0 bases and J by 5 bases; unmatched bases: 3. The CDR3, as DNA: TGTGCCAGCAGTGAAGCCCGGACAGGGGGGGAGACCCAGTACTTC. Protein: CASSEARTGGETQYF.

This sequence joins TRBV5-4 and TRBJ2-7; TRBD2 matches 7 bases. V trimming: 2 bases; J trimming: 0 bases; junction bases outside the gene matches: 8. The CDR3 length is 16 residues. The V gene's germline CDR1 is SGHNT and CDR2 YYREEE (reference sequence). The CDR3: CASSFGGSPSSYEQYF. The CDR3 DNA follows: TGTGCCAGCAGCTTCGGCGGGAGCCCCAGCTCCTACGAGCAGTACTTC.

This clonotype was counted at least ten times. The rearrangement links TRBV28 to TRBJ2-1; the D gene is possibly TRBD2 (6 bases). The CDR3 extends over 16 amino acids. The germline CDR1 and CDR2 sequences are MDHEN and SYDVKM. V was clipped by 7 bases and J by 1 base, with 17 bases between them. The CDR3 spells CASTQLGGPSYNEQFF. CDR3 nucleotide sequence: TGTGCCAGCACTCAACTCGGAGGGCCTTCCTACAATGAGCAGTTCTTC.

This clonotype was recorded a few times. The rearrangement uses TRBV9 and TRBJ2-3, with 10 bases that match TRBD2. From germline, CDR1 is SGDLS and CDR2 YYNGEE. Unmatched junction bases numbered 5, after V lost 5 bases and J lost 8 bases. This CDR3 is built from 13 residues. CDR3 nucleotides: TGTGCCAGCAGTGGGACTAGCGAGGGTACGCAGTATTTT. It translates to CASSGTSEGTQYF.

This clonotype was observed many times. The CDR3 loop is CASSGVAGLEGQPQHF. CDR3 nucleotides: TGTGCCAGCAGTGGCGTGGCAGGCCTGGAGGGTCAGCCCCAGCATTTT. The genes are TRBV2 and TRBJ1-5; no definite D call. The CDR3 loop spans 16 amino acids. From germline, CDR1 is SNHLY and CDR2 FYNNEI. V lost 4 bases and J lost 6, with 19 bases in between.

This clonotype has ten or more counts. The J gene is TRBJ2-3, the V gene TRBV3-1; no definite D call. The CDR3 is 14 amino acids. Per the germline V gene, CDR1 is LGHDT and CDR2 is YNNKEL (reference sequence). With 2 bases removed from V and 4 bases from J, the gap between germline ends came to 10 bases. The CDR3 DNA sequence: TGTGCCAGCAGCCAAAGTAATGCGGCAGATACGCAGTATTTT. As protein: CASSQSNAADTQYF.

The table lists this clonotype with many counts. CDR3 nucleotides: TGTGCCATCACCGGACAGGGTGGCTCCTACAATGAGCAGTTCTTC. Translated, it gives CAITGQGGSYNEQFF. V usage is TRBV10-3 and J usage is TRBJ2-1, with 8 bases lining up with TRBD1. Germline V gene data show CDR1 as ENHRY and CDR2 as SYGVKD. The length of the CDR3 is 15 residues. The V segment lost 7 bases and the J segment 0 bases; nucleotides outside the gene matches: 5.

This clonotype was picked up a small number of times. The rearrangement links TRBV28 to TRBJ1-2; 8 bases align to TRBD1. V gave up 3 bases and J gave up 7 bases; unmatched junction bases: 7. The CDR3 runs to 14 residues. Germline lookup yields CDR1 MDHEN and CDR2 SYDVKM. The CDR3 bases are TGTGCCAGCAGTTTGACAGGGGCCTTGAGTGGCTACACCTTC. Its protein is CASSLTGALSGYTF.

A word on this clonotype: As the CDR3 is not closed by the conserved phenylalanine or tryptophan, this likely results from a read error. The chain combines TRBV6-2 or TRBV6-3 with TRBJ2-3; the D call may be TRBD1 or TRBD2 (5 bases each). This CDR3 has 17 amino acids. Germline CDR1 MNHEY, CDR2 SVGEGT. V was clipped by 7 bases and J by 6 bases, with 26 bases between them. The CDR3 nucleotides are TGTGCCAGCACTCTCTCCCGGGACGATGAGGAGTGGGATACGCAGTATTGT. It translates to CASTLSRDDEEWDTQYC.